A selection of T cell receptor beta chains follows, all from one sample in a study of human T cells and chemical hapten exposure. Using its own MiXCR run on the RACE reads, TCRdb lists one record per CDR3 protein. The sample includes some 340,000 distinct CDR3 sequences, approximately 6.3% of them seen just once. The source was whole blood, collected in connection with sensitization to the hapten diphenylcyclopropenone (DPC). Every receptor here comes from a woman under 30 with alopecia areata. Some clones in this sample may be carry-over from other donors' samples. Each CDR3 is given with its conserved first and last residue.

V: TRBV27
J: TRBJ1-1
CDR3: CASSLTGLENTEAFF

V: TRBV5-6
J: TRBJ2-7
CDR3: CASSLKDRVYYEQYF

V: TRBV12-3/TRBV12-4
J: TRBJ2-3
CDR3: CASKGTVEDTQYF

V: TRBV7-2
J: TRBJ1-2
CDR3: CASSFRQGAGGYTF

V: TRBV7-7
J: TRBJ2-3
CDR3: CASSLREPQGPTDTQYF

V: TRBV12-3/TRBV12-4
J: TRBJ1-1
CDR3: CASSQQGRTEAFF

V: TRBV19
J: TRBJ2-7
CDR3: CASSIGTGTYEQYF

V: TRBV5-1
J: TRBJ1-2
CDR3: CASSSSQARVHYGYTF

V: TRBV27
J: TRBJ2-2
CDR3: CASWVGTGELFF

V: TRBV4-2
J: TRBJ1-4
CDR3: CASSQDQLDRGGEKLFF

V: TRBV6-2/TRBV6-3
J: TRBJ2-3
CDR3: CASRSGGPPDTQYF

V: TRBV6-4
J: TRBJ2-3
CDR3: CASSETGGTDTQYF

V: TRBV2
J: TRBJ2-5
CDR3: CASRLEGLETQYF

V: TRBV2
J: TRBJ2-7
CDR3: CASTSDGQGIVEQYF

V: TRBV28
J: TRBJ1-2
CDR3: CASSPGRTHGYTF

V: TRBV20-1
J: TRBJ2-5
CDR3: CSARDWVSQETQYF

V: TRBV20-1
J: TRBJ2-5
CDR3: CSATRSEGLGETQYF

V: TRBV7-6
J: TRBJ1-5
CDR3: CASSQFRITEPQHF

V: TRBV7-3
J: TRBJ2-3
CDR3: CASREVGSLTDTQYF

V: TRBV10-3
J: TRBJ1-2
CDR3: CAISDRDRDYGYTF

V: TRBV28
J: TRBJ2-3
CDR3: CASSPWTSGFTDTQYF

V: TRBV20-1
J: TRBJ1-2
CDR3: CSAREGAGTGNNYGYTF

V: TRBV6-2/TRBV6-3
J: TRBJ2-7
CDR3: CASSSSGRSSYEQYF

V: TRBV13
J: TRBJ2-3
CDR3: CASSMGLESPDTQYF